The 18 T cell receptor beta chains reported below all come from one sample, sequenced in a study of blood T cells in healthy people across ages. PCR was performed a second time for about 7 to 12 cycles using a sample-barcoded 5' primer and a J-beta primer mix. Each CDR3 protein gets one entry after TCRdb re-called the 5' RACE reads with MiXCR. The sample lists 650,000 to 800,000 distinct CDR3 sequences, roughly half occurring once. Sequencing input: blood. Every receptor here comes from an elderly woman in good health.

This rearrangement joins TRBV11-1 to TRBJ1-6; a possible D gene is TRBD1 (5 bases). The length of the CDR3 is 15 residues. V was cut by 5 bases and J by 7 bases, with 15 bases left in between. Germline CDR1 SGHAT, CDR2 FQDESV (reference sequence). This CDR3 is CASSLSDSSNSPLHF. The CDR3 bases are TGTGCCAGCAGCCTATCCGACAGCAGCAATTCACCCCTCCACTTT.

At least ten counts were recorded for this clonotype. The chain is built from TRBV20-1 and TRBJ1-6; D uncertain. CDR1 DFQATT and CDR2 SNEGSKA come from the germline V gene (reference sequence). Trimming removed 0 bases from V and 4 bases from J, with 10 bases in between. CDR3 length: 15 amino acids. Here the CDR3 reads CSARDLVGYNSPLHF. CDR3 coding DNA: TGCAGTGCTAGAGATCTGGTGGGGTATAATTCACCCCTCCACTTT.

The CDR3 spells CASNELDSVTFF. Written as DNA, the CDR3 is TGTGCCAGCAACGAACTGGACAGTGTAACTTTCTTT. J is TRBJ1-1 and V is TRBV2, with D possibly matching TRBD1 (6 bases). This CDR3 region has 12 residues. Trimming removed 7 bases at V and 12 bases at J, with 18 bases between. Per the germline V gene, CDR1 is SNHLY and CDR2 is FYNNEI.

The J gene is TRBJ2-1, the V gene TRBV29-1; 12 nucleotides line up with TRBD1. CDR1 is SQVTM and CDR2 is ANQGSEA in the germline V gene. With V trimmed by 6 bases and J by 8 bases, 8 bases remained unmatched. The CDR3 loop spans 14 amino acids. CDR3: CSVAGTGGGDEQFF. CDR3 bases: TGCAGCGTGGCCGGGACAGGGGGCGGGGATGAGCAGTTCTTC.

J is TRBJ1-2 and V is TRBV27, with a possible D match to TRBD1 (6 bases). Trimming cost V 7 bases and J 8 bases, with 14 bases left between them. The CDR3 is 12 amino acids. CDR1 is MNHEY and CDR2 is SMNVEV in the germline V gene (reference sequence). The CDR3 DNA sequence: TGTGCCAGCAAGTCAGGGGCCCTAGGCTACACCTTC. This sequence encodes CASKSGALGYTF.

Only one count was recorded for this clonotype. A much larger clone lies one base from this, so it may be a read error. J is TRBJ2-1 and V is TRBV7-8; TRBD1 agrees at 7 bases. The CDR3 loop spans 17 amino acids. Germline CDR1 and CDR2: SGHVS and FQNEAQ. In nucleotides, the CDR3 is TGTACCAGCAGGAACAGGGGAGTTCTCCCGCTATACAATGAGCAGTTCTTC. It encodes CTSRNRGVLPLYNEQFF.

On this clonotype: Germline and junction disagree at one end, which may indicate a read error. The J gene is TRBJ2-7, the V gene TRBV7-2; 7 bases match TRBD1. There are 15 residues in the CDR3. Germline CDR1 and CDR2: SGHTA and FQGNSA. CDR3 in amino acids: CASGLRGRQSYEQYF. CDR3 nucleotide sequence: TGTGCCAGCGGCTTAAGGGGGCGACAATCCTACGAGCAGTACTTC.

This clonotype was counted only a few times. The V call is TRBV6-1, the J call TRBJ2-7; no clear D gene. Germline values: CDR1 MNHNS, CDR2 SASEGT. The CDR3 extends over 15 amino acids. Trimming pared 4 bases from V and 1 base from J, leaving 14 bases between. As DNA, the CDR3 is TGTGCCAGCAGTGGAGCGCTCCTGGGATCCTACGAGCAGTACTTC. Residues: CASSGALLGSYEQYF.

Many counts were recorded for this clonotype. This CDR3 reads CASSVGGGVHYNEQFF. CDR3 DNA: TGTGCCAGCAGCGTCGGTGGGGGAGTTCACTACAATGAGCAGTTCTTC. The rearrangement links TRBV9 to TRBJ2-1; the D call may be TRBD1 or TRBD2 (5 bases each). Trimming pared 2 bases from V and 3 bases from J, leaving 15 bases between. CDR1 SGDLS and CDR2 YYNGEE come from the germline V gene. The CDR3 is 16 residues long.

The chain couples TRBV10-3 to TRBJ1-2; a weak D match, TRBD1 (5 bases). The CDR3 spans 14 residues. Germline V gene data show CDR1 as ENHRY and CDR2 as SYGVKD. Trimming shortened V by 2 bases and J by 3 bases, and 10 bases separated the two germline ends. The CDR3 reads CAISEATEDYGYTF. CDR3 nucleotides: TGTGCCATCAGTGAGGCGACAGAGGACTATGGCTACACCTTC.

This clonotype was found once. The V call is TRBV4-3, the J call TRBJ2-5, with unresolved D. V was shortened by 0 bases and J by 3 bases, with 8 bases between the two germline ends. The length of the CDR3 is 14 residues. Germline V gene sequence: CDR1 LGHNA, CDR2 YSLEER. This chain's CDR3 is CASSQEGEEETQYF. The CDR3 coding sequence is TGCGCCAGCAGCCAAGAGGGCGAAGAAGAGACCCAGTACTTC.

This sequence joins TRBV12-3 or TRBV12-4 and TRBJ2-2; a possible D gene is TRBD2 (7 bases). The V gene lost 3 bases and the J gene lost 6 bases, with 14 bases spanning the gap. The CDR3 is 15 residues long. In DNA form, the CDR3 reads TGTGCCAGCAGTTTCTTTGGGGGGGCGGCCGGGGAGCTGTTTTTT. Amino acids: CASSFFGGAAGELFF.

The CDR3, as DNA: TGTGCCAGCAGTTTGTCGGGGGCTAAGAGAGAGACCCAGTACTTC. Translating it yields CASSLSGAKRETQYF. This chain joins TRBV12-3 or TRBV12-4 and TRBJ2-7; D may be TRBD1 or TRBD2 (6 bases each). The J call may be wrong; the DNA end is better matched by TRBJ2-5. The length of the CDR3 is 15 residues.

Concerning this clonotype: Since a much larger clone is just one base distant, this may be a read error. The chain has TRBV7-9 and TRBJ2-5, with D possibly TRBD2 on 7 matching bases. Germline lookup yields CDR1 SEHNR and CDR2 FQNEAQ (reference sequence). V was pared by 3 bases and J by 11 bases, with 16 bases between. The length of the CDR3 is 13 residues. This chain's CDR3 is CASSFSRGREQYF. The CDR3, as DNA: TGTGCCAGCAGCTTCAGTCGGGGGCGGGAGCAGTACTTC.

CDR3 sequence: CSATPGLVTEQFF. CDR3 coding DNA: TGCAGTGCTACCCCCGGACTAGTCACTGAGCAGTTCTTC. This chain joins TRBV20-1 and TRBJ2-1; 7 bases line up with TRBD2. V shed 4 bases, J shed 9 bases, and the junction held 9 bases outside the gene matches. Germline V gene lookup returns CDR1 DFQATT and CDR2 SNEGSKA (reference sequence). The CDR3 sequence is 13 residues long.

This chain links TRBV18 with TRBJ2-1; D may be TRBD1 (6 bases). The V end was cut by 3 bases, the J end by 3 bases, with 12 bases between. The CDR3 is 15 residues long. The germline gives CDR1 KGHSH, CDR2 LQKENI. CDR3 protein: CASSPNTGIYNEQFF. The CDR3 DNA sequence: TGTGCCAGCTCACCGAACACAGGGATCTACAATGAGCAGTTCTTC.

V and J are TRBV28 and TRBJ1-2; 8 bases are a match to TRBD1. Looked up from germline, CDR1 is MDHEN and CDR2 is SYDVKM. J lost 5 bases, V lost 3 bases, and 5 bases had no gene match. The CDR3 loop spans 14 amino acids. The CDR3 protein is CASSLVGQGYGYTF. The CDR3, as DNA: TGTGCCAGCAGTTTGGTAGGACAGGGTTATGGCTACACCTTC.

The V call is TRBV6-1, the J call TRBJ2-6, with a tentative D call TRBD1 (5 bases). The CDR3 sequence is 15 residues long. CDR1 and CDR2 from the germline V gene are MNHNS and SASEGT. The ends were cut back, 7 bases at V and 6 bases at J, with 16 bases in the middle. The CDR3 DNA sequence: TGTGCCAGCATCCCAGGGTTCCCTGAGGCCAACGTCCTGACTTTC. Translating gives CASIPGFPEANVLTF.